Given below is one TCR beta chain in context. Its antigen is undetermined. This sample was taken from a study of cytomegalovirus exposure and HLA in healthy donors. Study-level points and caveats: Equally common other TCR beta chains were less clonally expanded than HLA-associated ones, a later analysis found. Productive rates of about 87% or about 30% were seen for most TCR beta V segments in an earlier analysis. An analysis that came later showed most CMV-associated TCR beta chains appearing HLA-restricted.

The CDR3 covers 14 residues. The V segment lost 5 bases and the J segment 2 bases; nucleotides outside the gene matches: 6. Germline CDR1 SEHNR, CDR2 FQNEAQ (reference sequence). The PCR had 60 Vbeta and 13 Jbeta primers. TCRdb keeps only in-frame clones here, not all; method: immunoSEQ multiplex PCR. The table records 55,000 or so clones, approximately 80% of them present only once. The source of this sequence is a female donor in good health and CMV-seronegative. Sequencing used PBMCs. This chain links TRBV7-9 with TRBJ2-7; 7 bases match TRBD1. The CDR3 DNA is TGTGCCAGCAGCCCCGGACAGGAGCCCTACGAGCAGTACTTC. Its translation is CASSPGQEPYEQYF.